Listed below are T cell receptor beta chains from one sample, sequenced in a study of blood T cell repertoires in COVID-19. Sequencing was performed with immunoSEQ multiplex PCR; in TCRdb, only in-frame clones are kept and a portion is missing. The sample gives just over 150,000 clones, around 93% of which show up once; 3.5% to 5% is in the top ten. What was sequenced was peripheral blood. The receptors were gathered from a woman aged 45-59 years with acute or convalescent COVID-19. Each CDR3 is given with its conserved first and last residue. The D gene is left open where the match is weak. Not every row has a clone size; where given, it reads once, few, many or a size class.

TRBJ1-1 NA TRBV9 NA CASSPGGGRTEAFF TGTGCCAGCAGCCCTGGGGGGGGGCGTACGGAAGCTTTCTTT
TRBJ2-2 TRBD2 TRBV7-9 NA CASSPLAGGTSYTGELFF TGTGCCAGCAGCCCATTAGCGGGGGGGACCTCGTACACCGGGGAGCTGTTTTTT
TRBJ1-2 TRBD1 TRBV7-9 NA CASSLQGNYGYTF TGTGCCAGCAGCCTACAGGGGAACTATGGCTACACCTTC
TRBJ1-5 NA TRBV28 NA CASSPVGTVHQPQHF TGTGCCAGCAGCCCCGTTGGTACAGTCCATCAGCCCCAGCATTTT
TRBJ1-5 NA TRBV2 once CASSEYGSLTDQPQHF TGTGCCAGCAGTGAGTACGGGAGTTTAACAGATCAGCCCCAGCATTTT
TRBJ2-3 NA TRBV7-9 NA CASSLQGSTDTQYF TGTGCCAGCAGCCTACAGGGTAGCACAGATACGCAGTATTTT
TRBJ2-1 TRBD2 TRBV5-1 NA CASSFSGGPAGEQFF TGCGCCAGCAGCTTTAGCGGGGGGCCCGCTGGGGAGCAGTTCTTC
TRBJ1-2 TRBD1 TRBV29-1 once CSAGDSLLYGYTF TGCAGCGCCGGGGACAGCCTGCTCTATGGCTACACCTTC
TRBJ1-1 NA TRBV19 NA CASRSDRLSRDTEAFF TGTGCCAGTAGGTCTGACAGGCTCTCTAGGGACACTGAAGCTTTCTTT
TRBJ1-5 NA TRBV21-1 NA CASSDREGQPQHF TGTGCCAGCAGTGACAGGGAAGGTCAGCCCCAGCATTTT
TRBJ2-4 NA TRBV6-1 NA CASSEGLKNIQYF TGTGCCAGCAGTGAAGGGCTCAAAAACATTCAGTACTTC
TRBJ2-5 TRBD2 TRBV5-6 NA CASSLPGGETQYF TGTGCCAGCAGCTTACCCGGGGGGGAGACCCAGTACTTC
TRBJ2-7 TRBD1 TRBV18 NA CASSPRGRSNEQYF TGTGCCAGCTCACCAAGGGGGCGCAGCAACGAGCAGTACTTC
TRBJ2-2 NA TRBV11-2 NA CASSLDSGLRNTGELFF TGTGCCAGCAGCCTTGATTCCGGACTAAGGAACACCGGGGAGCTGTTTTTT
TRBJ1-6 NA TRBV5-4 NA CASSLRQADSPLHF TGTGCCAGCAGCTTGCGACAGGCGGATTCACCCCTCCACTTT
TRBJ1-4 TRBD1 TRBV25-1 NA CASRGDRLNEKLFF TGTGCCAGCAGGGGGGACAGGCTTAATGAAAAACTGTTTTTT
TRBJ2-7 TRBD2 TRBV16 NA CASSQFSSGSSYEQYF TGTGCCAGCAGCCAATTTTCTAGCGGGAGCTCCTACGAGCAGTACTTC
TRBJ2-6 NA TRBV12-5 NA CASGPGTTGANVLTF TGTGCTAGTGGTCCCGGTACCACTGGGGCCAACGTCCTGACTTTC
TRBJ2-2 NA TRBV5-1 few CASSLATTHTGELFF TGCGCCAGCAGCTTGGCCACTACGCACACCGGGGAGCTGTTTTTT
TRBJ1-6 TRBD1 TRBV5-1 few CASSLEIDRVSPLHF TGCGCCAGCAGCTTGGAGATAGACAGGGTCTCACCCCTCCACTTT
TRBJ2-5 NA TRBV2 NA CASRQTGTYQETQYF TGTGCCAGCAGACAAACCGGGACATACCAAGAGACCCAGTACTTC
TRBJ2-5 NA TRBV5-6 NA CASSFDGRAQETQYF TGTGCCAGCAGCTTCGACGGCAGGGCCCAAGAGACCCAGTACTTC
TRBJ2-7 NA TRBV7-6 NA CASSLGQGGRSYEQYF TGTGCCAGCAGCTTAGGACAGGGAGGCAGATCCTACGAGCAGTACTTC
TRBJ2-5 TRBD1 TRBV24-1 NA CATSDPLRTGRETQYF TGTGCCACCAGTGATCCCCTTAGGACAGGGAGAGAGACCCAGTACTTC
TRBJ2-3 TRBD2 TRBV29-1 few CSVASGGKITDTQYF TGCAGCGTTGCTAGCGGGGGGAAGATCACAGATACGCAGTATTTT
TRBJ2-1 TRBD1 TRBV5-1 once CASNQDRAEQFF TGCGCCAGCAATCAGGACAGGGCTGAGCAGTTCTTC
TRBJ2-3 NA TRBV7-3 NA CASSLGGRTDTQYF TGTGCCAGCAGTTTAGGAGGGCGCACAGATACGCAGTATTTT
TRBJ1-2 NA TRBV5-4 NA CASSLEGVTNYGYTF TGTGCCAGCAGCTTGGAAGGGGTCACTAACTATGGCTACACCTTC
TRBJ2-2 NA TRBV28 NA CASSPLGTNTGELFF TGTGCCAGCAGTCCGCTGGGGACAAACACCGGGGAGCTGTTTTTT
TRBJ1-6 NA TRBV15 NA CATSREMLGVETGKNSPLHF TGTGCCACCAGCAGAGAAATGTTAGGTGTGGAGACAGGAAAAAATTCACCCCTCCACTTT
TRBJ2-7 TRBD2 TRBV5-1 once CASSLGGTSGNYEQYF TGCGCCAGCAGCTTGGGGGGGACTAGCGGCAACTACGAGCAGTACTTC
TRBJ2-1 NA TRBV2 NA CASSPESYNEQFF TGTGCCAGCAGTCCCGAGTCTTACAATGAGCAGTTCTTC
TRBJ2-7 TRBD2 TRBV9 NA CASSVSPQGPSATSGKTYEQYF TGTGCCAGCAGCGTGTCCCCCCAGGGGCCCAGTGCGACTAGCGGTAAGACCTACGAGCAGTACTTC
TRBJ1-2 TRBD1 TRBV30 NA CAWGTGGSNYGYTF TGTGCCTGGGGGACAGGGGGTTCTAACTATGGCTACACCTTC
TRBJ1-2 NA TRBV6-5 once CASSYSLTDNYGYTF TGTGCCAGCAGTTACTCGTTGACAGATAACTATGGCTACACCTTC
TRBJ2-5 NA TRBV24-1 NA CATSHEKWQGKETQYF TGTGCCACCAGTCACGAGAAGTGGCAGGGGAAAGAGACCCAGTACTTC
TRBJ1-6 NA TRBV14 NA CASSAYPISPLHF TGTGCCAGCAGCGCCTACCCCATTTCACCCCTCCACTTT
TRBJ2-1 TRBD2 TRBV4-1 few CASSQDTSGRYNEQFF TGCGCCAGCAGCCAAGATACGAGCGGGAGATACAATGAGCAGTTCTTC